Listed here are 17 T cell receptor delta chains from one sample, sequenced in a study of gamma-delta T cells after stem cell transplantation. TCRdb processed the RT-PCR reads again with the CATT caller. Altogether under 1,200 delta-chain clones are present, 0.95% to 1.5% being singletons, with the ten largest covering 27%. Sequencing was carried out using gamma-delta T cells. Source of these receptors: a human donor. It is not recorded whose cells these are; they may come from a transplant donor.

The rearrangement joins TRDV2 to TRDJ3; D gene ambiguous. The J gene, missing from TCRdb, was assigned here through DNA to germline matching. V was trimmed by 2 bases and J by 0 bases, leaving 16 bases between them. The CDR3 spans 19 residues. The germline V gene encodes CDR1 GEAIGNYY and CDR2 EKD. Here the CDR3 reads CACDRIVEGSSWDTRQMFF. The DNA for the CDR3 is TGTGCCTGTGACAGGATTGTGGAAGGAAGCTCCTGGGACACCCGACAGATGTTTTTC.

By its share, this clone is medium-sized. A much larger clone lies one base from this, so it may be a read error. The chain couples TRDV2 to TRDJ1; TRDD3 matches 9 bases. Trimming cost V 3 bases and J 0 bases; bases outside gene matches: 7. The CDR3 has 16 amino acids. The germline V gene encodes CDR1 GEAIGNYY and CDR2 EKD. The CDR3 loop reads CACDSLLGEDTDKLIF. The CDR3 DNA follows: TGTGCCTGTGACTCGTTACTGGGGGAAGACACCGATAAACTCATCTTT.

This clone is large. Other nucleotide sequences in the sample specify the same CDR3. The CDR3 sequence: CACDVLGNTGSHRKGDTDKLIF. CDR3 nucleotide sequence: TGTGCCTGTGACGTTCTCGGTAATACTGGGAGCCACCGCAAAGGAGACACCGATAAACTCATCTTT. This chain links TRDV2 with TRDJ1; tentative D call: TRDD3 (6 bases). Between the trimmed V and J ends, which lost 3 bases and 0 bases, there was a span of 34 bases. The CDR3 sequence is 22 residues long. Germline-derived CDR1 and CDR2 are GEAIGNYY and EKD.

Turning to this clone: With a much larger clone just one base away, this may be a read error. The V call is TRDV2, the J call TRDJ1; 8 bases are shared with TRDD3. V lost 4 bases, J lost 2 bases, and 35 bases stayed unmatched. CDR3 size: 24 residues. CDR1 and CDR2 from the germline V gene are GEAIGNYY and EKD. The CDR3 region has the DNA TGTGCCTGTGATAGTATGGGTACAAATCTCATGGGGGATCTCACCCCCTGGAGTACCGATAAACTCATCTTT. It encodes CACDSMGTNLMGDLTPWSTDKLIF.

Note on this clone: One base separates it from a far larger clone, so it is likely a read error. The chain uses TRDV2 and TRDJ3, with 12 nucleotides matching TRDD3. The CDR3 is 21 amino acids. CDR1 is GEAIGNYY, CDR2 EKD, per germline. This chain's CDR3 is CACDTSGGYARSSWDTRQVFF. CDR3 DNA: TGTGCCTGTGACACGTCTGGGGGATACGCCCGAAGCTCCTGGGACACCCGACAGGTGTTTTTC.

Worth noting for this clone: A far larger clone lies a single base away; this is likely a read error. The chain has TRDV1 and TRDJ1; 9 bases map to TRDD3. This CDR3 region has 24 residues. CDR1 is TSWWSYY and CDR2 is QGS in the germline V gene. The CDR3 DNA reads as TGTGCTCTTGGGGAAAGGCGTTCCTCACGGTCCTTCCTTACTGGGGGAAAGTACACCGATAAACTCACCTTT. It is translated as CALGERRSSRSFLTGGKYTDKLTF.

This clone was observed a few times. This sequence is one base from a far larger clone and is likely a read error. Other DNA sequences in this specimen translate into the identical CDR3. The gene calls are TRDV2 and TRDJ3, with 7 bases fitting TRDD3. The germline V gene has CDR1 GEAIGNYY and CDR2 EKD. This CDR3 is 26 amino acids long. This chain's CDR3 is CACDTVKPPGLGATLLSSWDTRQMFF. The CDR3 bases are TGTGCCTGTGACACCGTAAAGCCCCCGGGGCTGGGGGCCACCCTTCTCAGTTCCTGGGACACCCGGCAGATGTTTTTC.

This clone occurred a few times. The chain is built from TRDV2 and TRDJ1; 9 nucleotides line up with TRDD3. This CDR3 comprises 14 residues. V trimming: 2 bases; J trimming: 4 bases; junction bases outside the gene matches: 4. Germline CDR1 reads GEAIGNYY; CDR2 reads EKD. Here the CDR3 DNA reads TGTGCCTGTGACAGTCTGGGGGATGGCGATAAACTCATCTTT. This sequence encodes CACDSLGDGDKLIF.

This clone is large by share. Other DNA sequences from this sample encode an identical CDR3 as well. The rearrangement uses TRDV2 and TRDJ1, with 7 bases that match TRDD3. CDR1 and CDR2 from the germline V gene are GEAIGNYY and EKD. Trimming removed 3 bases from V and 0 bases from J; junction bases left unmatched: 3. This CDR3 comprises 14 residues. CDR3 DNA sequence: TGTGCCTGTGACGTCTGGGGGTACACCGATAAACTCATCTTT. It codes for CACDVWGYTDKLIF.

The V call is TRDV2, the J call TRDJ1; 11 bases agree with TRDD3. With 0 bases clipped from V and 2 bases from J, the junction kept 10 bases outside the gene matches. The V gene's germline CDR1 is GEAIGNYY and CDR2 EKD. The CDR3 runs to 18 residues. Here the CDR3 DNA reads TGTGCCTGTGACACCGTGAGGGAGTGGGGGATACGTACCGATAAACTCATCTTT. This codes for CACDTVREWGIRTDKLIF.

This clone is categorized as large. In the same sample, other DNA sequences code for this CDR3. CDR3: CACDTPPLGDVSWDTRQMFF. The CDR3 nucleotides are TGTGCCTGTGACACTCCTCCACTGGGGGATGTTTCCTGGGACACCCGACAGATGTTTTTC. The rearrangement uses TRDV2 and TRDJ3; 10 nucleotides agree with TRDD3. Germline trimming cut 1 base from V and 1 base from J; bases unmatched to any gene: 9. Germline CDR1 is GEAIGNYY and CDR2 is EKD. The CDR3 has 20 amino acids.

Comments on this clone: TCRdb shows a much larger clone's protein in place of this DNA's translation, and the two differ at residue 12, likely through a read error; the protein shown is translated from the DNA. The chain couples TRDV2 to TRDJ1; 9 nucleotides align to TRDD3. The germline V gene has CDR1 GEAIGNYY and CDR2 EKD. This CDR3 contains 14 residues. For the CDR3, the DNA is TGTGCCTGTGACCCCCTGGGGGATTCAAATAAACCCATCTTT. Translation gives CACDPLGDSNKPIF.

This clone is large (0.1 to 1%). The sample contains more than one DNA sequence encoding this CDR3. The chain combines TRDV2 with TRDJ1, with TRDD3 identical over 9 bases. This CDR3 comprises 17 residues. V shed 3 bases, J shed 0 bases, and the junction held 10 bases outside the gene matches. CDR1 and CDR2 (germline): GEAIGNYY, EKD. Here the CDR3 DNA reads TGTGCCTGTGACGCTCTTACTGGGGGAACGTACACCGATAAACTCATCTTT. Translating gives CACDALTGGTYTDKLIF.

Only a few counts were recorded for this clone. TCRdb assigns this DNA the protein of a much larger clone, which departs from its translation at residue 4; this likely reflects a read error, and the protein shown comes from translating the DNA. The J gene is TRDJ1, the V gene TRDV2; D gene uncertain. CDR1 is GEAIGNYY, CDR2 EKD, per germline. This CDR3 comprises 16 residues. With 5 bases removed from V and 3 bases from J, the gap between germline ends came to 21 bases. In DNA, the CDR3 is TGTGCCTGTGGCACTTTAAGTAAAGGTGGTGCCGATAAACTCATCTTT. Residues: CACGTLSKGGADKLIF.

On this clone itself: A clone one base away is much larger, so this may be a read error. In DNA, the CDR3 is TGTGCCTGTGACGCCGTCCCTTCCTACGCTGGGGGATACCGGGCGGGAATTAAACTCATCTTT. Its protein product is CACDAVPSYAGGYRAGIKLIF. The J gene is TRDJ1, the V gene TRDV2; 11 bases fit TRDD3. Germline V gene data show CDR1 as GEAIGNYY and CDR2 as EKD. The CDR3 loop spans 21 amino acids. The V segment lost 3 bases and the J segment 7 bases; nucleotides outside the gene matches: 27.

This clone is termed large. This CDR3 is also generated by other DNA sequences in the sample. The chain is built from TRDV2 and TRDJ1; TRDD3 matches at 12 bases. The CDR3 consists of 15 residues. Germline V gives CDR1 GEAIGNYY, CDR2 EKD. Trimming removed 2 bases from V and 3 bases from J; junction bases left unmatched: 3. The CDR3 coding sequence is TGTGCCTGTGACATTCTGGGGGATACGCCCGATAAACTCATCTTT. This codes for CACDILGDTPDKLIF.

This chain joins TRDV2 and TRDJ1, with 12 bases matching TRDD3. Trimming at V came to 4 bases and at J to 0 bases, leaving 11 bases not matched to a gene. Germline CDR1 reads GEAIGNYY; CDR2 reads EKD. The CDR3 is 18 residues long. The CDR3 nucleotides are TGTGCCTGTGATCCTCTACTGGGGGATACCGTGTACACCGATAAACTCATCTTT. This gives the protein CACDPLLGDTVYTDKLIF.